This T cell receptor (beta chain) was recovered during a study of Graves' ophthalmopathy and Graves' hyperthyroidism. Whole-study findings and limits: With a specificity of 72.22% and a sensitivity of around 70%, the model predicted ophthalmopathy progression. Among expanded thyroid clonotypes above 0.001 frequency, most also occurred in blood.

Ophthalmopathy donors' eye disease showed moderate-to-severe activity, CAS of at least 3, NOSPECS of at least 4 and duration under 3 months. Excluded were patients with other autoimmune diseases, uncontrolled infections, pregnancy or lactation. Per germline, CDR1 SQVTM and CDR2 ANQGSEA. V lost 5 bases and J lost 4, with 23 bases in between. The CDR3 sequence is 16 residues long. A remark on this clonotype: Its antigen is not identified. Since a much larger clone is just one base distant, this may be a read error.

Transcripts of RNA were the source for amplifying TCR beta CDR3 regions. First-round RT-PCR used HTBI primers; second-round multiplex PCR followed. TCRdb redid the calling of the multiplex PCR reads with MiXCR, one entry per CDR3 protein. The data show about 13,000 distinct CDR3 sequences, with 50% seen just once and around 45% held by the top ten. This sequence was found in a woman in her 30s with Graves' ophthalmopathy. The material sequenced was peripheral blood. The V and J genes are TRBV29-1 and TRBJ1-2; D not resolved. The CDR3 DNA is TGCAGCGTTCCTCGACAAAGGTCTACCACTAGCTATGGCTACACCTTC. This encodes CSVPRQRSTTSYGYTF.